This T cell receptor (beta chain) was identified during a study of CD8+ T cells in alopecia areata. About the research overall: Treated patients were dosed with oral tofacitinib, taking 5 to 10 mg twice daily. Findings and caveats of the study: Expanded CD8+ clones among the top 100, and scalp clonality, were significantly decreased by tofacitinib.

Treatment here: oral pan-JAK inhibitor, 5-10 mg twice daily. Germline CDR1 is SGHRS and CDR2 is YFSETQ. The CDR3 has 16 amino acids. Trimming took 2 bases from V and 2 from J; bases not matched to a gene: 4. This clone was picked up one time. Antigen: not known. Once RNA had been extracted, it was reverse transcribed into cDNA to act as the sequencing template. TCRdb's copy holds only in-frame clones and misses some; the assay was immunoSEQ multiplex PCR. The sample lists 200,000 to 250,000 clones; about 58% were seen once. The chain links TRBV5-1 to TRBJ2-6, with 7 bases identical to TRBD1. Sequencing was performed on CD4+ T cells sorted from blood, taken at week 4, from a patient treated with tofacitinib. This clonotype was obtained from a human donor with alopecia areata. The CDR3 DNA is TGCGCCAGCAGCTTACAACAGGGGACTGGGGCCAACGTCCTGACTTTC. As protein: CASSLQQGTGANVLTF.